Given below is one T cell receptor (beta chain) in context. The target antigen is unknown. This specimen comes from a study of shared clonotypes between healthy human individuals. Findings and limits, study-wide: Naive CD4 clonotypes were shared across a handful of donors at 4% to 5%.

TCRdb's table, derived via immunoSEQ multiplex PCR, lists solely in-frame clones and lacks some. The table lists about a million clones, under 80% of them singletons. Trimming stripped 1 base from V and 2 bases from J, with 6 bases between. The CDR3 extends over 12 amino acids. Per germline, CDR1 SQVTM and CDR2 ANQGSEA. Sample: memory CD4+ T cells sorted from blood. Subset of the sample: CD45RA-negative fraction. The chain carries TRBV29-1 and TRBJ2-7, with D uncertain. The origin of this receptor is a man between 18 and 35 years old in good health. CDR3 residues: CSVEGSAYEQYF. CDR3 DNA sequence: TGCAGCGTTGAAGGGTCAGCCTACGAGCAGTACTTC.